The following is a T cell receptor beta chain sequence with its context. Antigen unknown. Sequencing used immunoSEQ multiplex PCR; TCRdb keeps in-frame clones, though not all of them. The data show about 45,000 clones, with around 76% seen just once and approximately 8% held by the top ten. The sample comes from a study of radiotherapy plus CTLA-4 blockade in lung cancer. Study as a whole: An objective response was seen in 15% to 20% of patients, and disease control in about 30%. Overall study findings and caveats: Interferon-beta and early blood T cell clone dynamics reportedly predicted response best. The study found tumor-derived TCR clones expanded in blood after radiotherapy plus ipilimumab.

Focal radiation plus CTLA-4 blockade with ipilimumab was given to patients with chemo-refractory metastatic non-small-cell lung cancer. From germline, CDR1 is MNHEY and CDR2 SMNVEV (reference sequence). Trimming shortened V by 6 bases and J by 2 bases, and 11 bases separated the two germline ends. The CDR3 loop spans 14 amino acids. This material consisted of peripheral blood, taken from a patient treated with radiotherapy plus ipilimumab. V is TRBV27 and J is TRBJ2-1; D ambiguous. This sequence was found in a human donor with non-small cell lung cancer who had stable disease on radiotherapy plus ipilimumab. CDR3 nucleotide sequence: TGTGCCAGCAGGGCTTCCGATACCTACAATGAGCAGTTCTTC. Translated, it gives CASRASDTYNEQFF.